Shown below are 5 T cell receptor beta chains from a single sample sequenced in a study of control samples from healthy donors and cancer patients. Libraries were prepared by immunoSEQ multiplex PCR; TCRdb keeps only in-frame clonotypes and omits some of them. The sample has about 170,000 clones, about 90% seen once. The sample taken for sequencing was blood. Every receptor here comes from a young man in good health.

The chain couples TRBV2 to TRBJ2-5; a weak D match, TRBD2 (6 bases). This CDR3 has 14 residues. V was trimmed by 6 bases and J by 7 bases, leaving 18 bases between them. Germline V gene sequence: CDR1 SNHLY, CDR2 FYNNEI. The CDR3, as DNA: TGTGCCAGCAGCCCCTCGCGGGACGAGGGGACCCAGTACTTC. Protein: CASSPSRDEGTQYF.

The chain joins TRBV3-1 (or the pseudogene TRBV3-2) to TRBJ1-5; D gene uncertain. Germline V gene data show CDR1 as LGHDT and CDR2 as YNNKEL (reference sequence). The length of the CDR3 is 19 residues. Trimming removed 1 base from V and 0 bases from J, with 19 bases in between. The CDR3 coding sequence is TGTGCCAGCAGCCAAGGGAGCCGCGTCGACGATAATAGCAATCAGCCCCAGCATTTT. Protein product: CASSQGSRVDDNSNQPQHF.

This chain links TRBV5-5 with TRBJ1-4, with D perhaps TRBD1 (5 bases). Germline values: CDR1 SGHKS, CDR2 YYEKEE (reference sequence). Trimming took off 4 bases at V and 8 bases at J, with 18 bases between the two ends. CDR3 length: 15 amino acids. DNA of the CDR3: TGTGCCAGCAGCAGGGGTGGACAAGTTGCCGAAAAACTGTTTTTT. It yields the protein CASSRGGQVAEKLFF. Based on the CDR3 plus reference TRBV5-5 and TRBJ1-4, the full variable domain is DAGVTQSPTHLIKTRGQQVTLRCSPISGHKSVSWYQQVLGQGPQFIFQYYEKEERGRGNFPDRFSARQFPNYSSELNVNALLLGDSALYLCASSRGGQVAEKLFFGSGTQLSVL.

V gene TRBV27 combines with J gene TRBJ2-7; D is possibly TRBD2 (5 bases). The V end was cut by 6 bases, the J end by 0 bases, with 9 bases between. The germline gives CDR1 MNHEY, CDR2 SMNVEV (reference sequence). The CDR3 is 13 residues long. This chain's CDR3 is CASRRGSSYEQYF. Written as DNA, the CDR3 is TGTGCCAGCAGACGGGGTAGCTCCTACGAGCAGTACTTC.

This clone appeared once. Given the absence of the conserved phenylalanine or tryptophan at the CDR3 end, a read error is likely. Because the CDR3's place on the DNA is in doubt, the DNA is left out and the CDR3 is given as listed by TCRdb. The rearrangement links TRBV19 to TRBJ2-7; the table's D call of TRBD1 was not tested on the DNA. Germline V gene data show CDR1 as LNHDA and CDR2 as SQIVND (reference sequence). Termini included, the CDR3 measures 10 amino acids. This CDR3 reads CAVIPQGPFS.